Listed here is a single T cell receptor (beta chain). Germline lookup yields CDR1 SGHRS and CDR2 YFSETQ. V dropped 6 bases and J dropped 4 bases, with 19 bases sitting between them. CDR3 size: 15 residues. These data belong to a study of blood T cell repertoires in COVID-19. Produced via immunoSEQ multiplex PCR; TCRdb's table is partial and in-frame only. In the table there are about 180,000 clones, approximately 83% of which are singletons. The sample consisted of peripheral blood. The V call is TRBV5-1, the J call TRBJ1-1; D not resolved. This TCR was recovered from a human donor in a cohort sampled during active COVID-19. The CDR3 is CASILQLVGSTEAFF. CDR3 coding DNA: TGCGCCAGCATACTTCAACTGGTCGGGTCCACTGAAGCTTTCTTT.